This TCR beta chain derives from a study of T cells after yellow fever vaccination. Points from the study as a whole: Detected again after the booster were most primary-vaccination clones, at 95% to 96% CD4 and approximately 85% CD8. Researchers cautioned that FACS-sorted repertoires could harbor abundant clonotypes contaminating from the bulk population.

The V and J ends lost 0 bases and 6 bases, in that order; junction bases with no gene match: 3. This CDR3 contains 14 residues. Germline lookup yields CDR1 DFQATT and CDR2 SNEGSKA (reference sequence). This clonotype was observed a few times. What it binds is not known. UMIs were added to TCR cDNA along with a universal primer site when it was made by 5'RACE template switching. TCRdb analysed the 5' RACE reads with MiXCR anew, one entry per CDR3 protein. Among roughly 74,000 distinct CDR3 sequences listed, approximately 7.7% were seen once. This chain links TRBV20-1 with TRBJ1-5, with 9 bases fitting TRBD1. The sequences come from CD8+ T cells sorted from PBMCs, collected about 5 days after the first yellow fever vaccination. This clonotype originated in a man aged 18 to 29 who received the YFV17D yellow fever vaccine. This chain's CDR3 is CSAREGTGSQPQHF. The CDR3 region has the DNA TGCAGTGCTAGAGAAGGGACAGGGAGTCAGCCCCAGCATTTT.